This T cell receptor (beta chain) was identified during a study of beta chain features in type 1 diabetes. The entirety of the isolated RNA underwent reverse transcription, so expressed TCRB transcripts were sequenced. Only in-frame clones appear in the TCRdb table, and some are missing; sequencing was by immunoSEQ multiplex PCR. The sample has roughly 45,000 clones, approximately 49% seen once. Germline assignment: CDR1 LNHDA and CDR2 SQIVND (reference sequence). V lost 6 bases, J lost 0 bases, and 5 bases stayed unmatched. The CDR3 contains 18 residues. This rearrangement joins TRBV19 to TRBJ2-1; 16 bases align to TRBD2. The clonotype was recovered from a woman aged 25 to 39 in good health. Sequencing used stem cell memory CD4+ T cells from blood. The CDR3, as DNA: TGTGCCAGTAGGAAGGGACTAGCGGGAGGGCCCTCCTACAATGAGCAGTTCTTC. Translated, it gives CASRKGLAGGPSYNEQFF. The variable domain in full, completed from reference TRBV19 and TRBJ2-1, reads DGGITQSPKYLFRKEGQNVTLSCEQNLNHDAMYWYRQDPGQGLRLIYYSQIVNDFQKGDIAEGYSVSREKKESFPLTVTSAQKNPTAFYLCASRKGLAGGPSYNEQFFGPGTRLTVL.